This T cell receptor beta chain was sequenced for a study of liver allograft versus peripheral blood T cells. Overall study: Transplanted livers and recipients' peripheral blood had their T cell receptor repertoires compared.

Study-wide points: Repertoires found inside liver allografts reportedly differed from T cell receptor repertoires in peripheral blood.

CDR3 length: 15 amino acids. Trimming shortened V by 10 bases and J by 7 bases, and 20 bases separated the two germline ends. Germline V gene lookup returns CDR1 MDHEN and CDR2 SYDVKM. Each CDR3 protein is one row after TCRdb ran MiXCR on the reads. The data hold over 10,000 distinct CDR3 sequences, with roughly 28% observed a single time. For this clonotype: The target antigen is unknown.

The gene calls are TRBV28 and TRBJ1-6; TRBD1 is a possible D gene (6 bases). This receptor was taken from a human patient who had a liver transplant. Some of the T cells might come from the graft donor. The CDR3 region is CATQDDRSLNSPLHF. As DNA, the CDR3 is TGTGCCACCCAGGACGACAGGAGCCTAAATTCACCCCTCCACTTT.